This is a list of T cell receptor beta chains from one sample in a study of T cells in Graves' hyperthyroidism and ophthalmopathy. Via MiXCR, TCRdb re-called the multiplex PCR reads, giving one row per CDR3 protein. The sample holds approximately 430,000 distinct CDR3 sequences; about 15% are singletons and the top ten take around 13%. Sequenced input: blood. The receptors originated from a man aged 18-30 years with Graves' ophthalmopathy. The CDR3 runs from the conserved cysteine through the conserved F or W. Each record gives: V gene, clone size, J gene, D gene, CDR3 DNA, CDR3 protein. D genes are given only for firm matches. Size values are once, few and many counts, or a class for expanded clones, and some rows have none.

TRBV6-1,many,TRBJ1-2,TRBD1,TGTGCCAGCAGTTCCTCCGGGACAGGGATTTACGGCTACACCTTC,CASSSSGTGIYGYTF
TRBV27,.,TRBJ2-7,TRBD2,TGTGCCAGCAGCAAGACTAGCGCAAACTACGAGCAGTACTTC,CASSKTSANYEQYF
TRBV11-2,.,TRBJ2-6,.,TGTGCCAGCAGCTTAGATCCGCTAACTTCAGGAGGGGCCAACGTCCTGACTTTC,CASSLDPLTSGGANVLTF
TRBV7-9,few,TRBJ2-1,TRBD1,TGTGCCAGCAGGCCCGACAGGGAGTACTACAATGAGCAGTTCTTC,CASRPDREYYNEQFF
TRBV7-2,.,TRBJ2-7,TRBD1,TGTGCCAGCAGCTTACGGACAGGGGCCTCCATCGAGCAGTACTTC,CASSLRTGASIEQYF
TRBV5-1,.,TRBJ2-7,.,TGCGCCAGCAGCGACCCCATATGGTACGAGCAGTACTTC,CASSDPIWYEQYF
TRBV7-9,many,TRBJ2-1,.,TGTGCCAGCAGCACACCGGGACTCAATGGTGAGCAGTTCTTC,CASSTPGLNGEQFF
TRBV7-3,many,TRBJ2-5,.,TGTGCCAGCAGCCCCGAGGGCGTATGGGGGCAGGAGACCCAGTACTTC,CASSPEGVWGQETQYF
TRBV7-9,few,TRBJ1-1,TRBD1,TGTGCCAGCAGCTCCGGGACAGGCGCGGGGAACACTGAAGCTTTCTTT,CASSSGTGAGNTEAFF
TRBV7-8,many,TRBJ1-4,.,TGTGCCAGCAGCTTAGTTGGTTTCAGAACTACGAGGGAAAAACTGTTTTTT,CASSLVGFRTTREKLFF
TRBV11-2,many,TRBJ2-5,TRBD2,TGTGCCAGCAGCGTAGCGGGGGCGGAGACCCAGTACTTC,CASSVAGAETQYF
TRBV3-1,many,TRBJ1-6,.,TGTGCCAGCAGCCGTTTCGACAGGCCTAATTCACCCCTCCACTTT,CASSRFDRPNSPLHF
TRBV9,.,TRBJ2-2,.,TGTGCCAGCAGCGTAGGTCTCGCGCAGACCGGGGAGCTGTTTTTT,CASSVGLAQTGELFF
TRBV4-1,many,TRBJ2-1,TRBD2,TGCGCCAGCAGCCAAGGAGGACTAGCGGGGCTGTACTATGAGCAGTTCTTC,CASSQGGLAGLYYEQFF
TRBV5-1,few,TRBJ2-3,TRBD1,TGCGCCAACAGCTTGACAGGGCTGCAGTATTTT,CANSLTGLQYF
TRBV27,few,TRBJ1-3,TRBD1,TGTGCCAGCAGTTACAGGGGGGGATCTGGAAACACCATATATTTT,CASSYRGGSGNTIYF
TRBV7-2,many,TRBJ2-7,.,TGTGCCAGCAGCTCCAACGGAGGTTACCTTATCTCCTACGAGCAGTACTTC,CASSSNGGYLISYEQYF
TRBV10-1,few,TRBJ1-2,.,TGCGCCGGCAGTGAATCACCGCTGACGAGAGGCTACACCTTC,CAGSESPLTRGYTF
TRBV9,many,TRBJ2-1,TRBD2,TGTGCCAGCAGGGGGACTAGCGGGAGGAATGAGCAGTTCTTC,CASRGTSGRNEQFF
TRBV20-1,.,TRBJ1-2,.,TGCAGTGCTCCCCCTTCTTCTAGGGCGGGTGGCTACACCTTC,CSAPPSSRAGGYTF
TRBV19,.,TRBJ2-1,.,TGTGCCAGTAGACAAACTGTTTTGTCCTACAATGAGCAGTTCTTC,CASRQTVLSYNEQFF
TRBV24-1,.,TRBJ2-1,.,TGTGCCACCAGTGATTGGCGGGAAAACGATGAGCAGTTCTTC,CATSDWRENDEQFF
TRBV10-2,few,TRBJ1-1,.,TGCGCCAGCGGCGAGCATATGAACACTGAAGCTTTCTTT,CASGEHMNTEAFF
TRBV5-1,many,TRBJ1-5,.,TGCGCCAGCAGCTTGCAGGGGTATAGCAATCAGCCCCAGCATTTT,CASSLQGYSNQPQHF
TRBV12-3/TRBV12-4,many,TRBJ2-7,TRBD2,TGTGCCAGCAGTTTGGGTAGCGGGGCCCTCTACGAGCAGTACTTC,CASSLGSGALYEQYF
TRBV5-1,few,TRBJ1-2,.,TGCGCCAGCAGCTTGGCCAAATTCGGGGGCGGCTACACCTTC,CASSLAKFGGGYTF
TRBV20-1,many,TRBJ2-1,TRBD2,TGCAGTGCAGCCGGGACTAGCGGGAGAGTGGCTGAGCAGTTCTTC,CSAAGTSGRVAEQFF
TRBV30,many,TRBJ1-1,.,TGTGCCTGGAGCGTGACAGACTCTACTGAAGCTTTCTTT,CAWSVTDSTEAFF
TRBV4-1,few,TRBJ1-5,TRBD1,TGCGCCAGCAGCCTCGAGGACAGGGGTGATCAGCCCCAGCATTTT,CASSLEDRGDQPQHF
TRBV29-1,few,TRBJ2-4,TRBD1,TGCAGCATTTCCTCTGGGACAGAAACCCTCAAAAACATTCAGTACTTC,CSISSGTETLKNIQYF
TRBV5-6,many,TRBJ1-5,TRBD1,TGTGCCAGCAGCTTGGCAGGGGGCTCGTATCAGCCCCAGCATTTT,CASSLAGGSYQPQHF
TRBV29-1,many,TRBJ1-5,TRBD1,TGCAGCGTTGCCGGGACAGGGGACCAGCCCCAGCATTTT,CSVAGTGDQPQHF
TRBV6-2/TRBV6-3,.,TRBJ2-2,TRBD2,TGTGCCAGCAGGCGTATAGCGGGAGAACCCGGGGAGCTGTTTTTT,CASRRIAGEPGELFF
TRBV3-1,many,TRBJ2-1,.,TGTGCCACAATGAACCAGGGGGGCAATGAGCAGTTCTTC,CATMNQGGNEQFF
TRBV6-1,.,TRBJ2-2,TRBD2,TGTGCCAGCAGTTTCGGACTAGCGGGAGTGGGCACCGGGGAGCTGTTTTTT,CASSFGLAGVGTGELFF
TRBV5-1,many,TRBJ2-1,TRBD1,TGCGCCAGCAGCCGGACCGGGACAGAGATCAATGAGCAGTTCTTC,CASSRTGTEINEQFF